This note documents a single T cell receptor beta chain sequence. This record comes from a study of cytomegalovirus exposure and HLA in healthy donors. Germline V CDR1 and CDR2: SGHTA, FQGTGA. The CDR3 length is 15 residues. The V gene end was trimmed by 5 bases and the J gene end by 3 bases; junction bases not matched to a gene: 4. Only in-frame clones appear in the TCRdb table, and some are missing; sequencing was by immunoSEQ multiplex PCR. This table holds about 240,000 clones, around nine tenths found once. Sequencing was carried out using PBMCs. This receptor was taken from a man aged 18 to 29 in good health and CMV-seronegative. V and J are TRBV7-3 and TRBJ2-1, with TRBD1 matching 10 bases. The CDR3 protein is CASSLRDRGYNEQFF. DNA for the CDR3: TGTGCCAGCAGCCTTCGGGACAGGGGCTACAATGAGCAGTTCTTC.